This TCR beta chain emerged from a study of T-cell reconstitution after alpha-beta-depleted transplantation in children. Unique molecular identifiers were incorporated when the TCRbeta library was constructed. TCRdb re-called the PCR reads with MiXCR, one entry per CDR3 protein. The data hold around 110,000 distinct CDR3 sequences, with 10% observed a single time. The germline gives CDR1 MNHNS, CDR2 SASEGT. CDR3 length equals 16 residues. With 6 bases clipped from V and 0 bases from J, the junction kept 9 bases outside the gene matches. The table lists this clonotype with a few counts. Sample: PBMCs, taken before TCRalphabeta/CD19-depleted stem cell transplant. The chain carries TRBV6-1 and TRBJ2-7; TRBD1 matches at 9 bases. This sequence originates from a boy between 2 and 10 years old with acute lymphoblastic leukemia, due to receive a stem cell transplant. The CDR3 loop reads CASRGQGQGDSYEQYF. The CDR3 DNA is TGTGCCAGCAGGGGACAGGGTCAAGGGGACTCCTACGAGCAGTACTTC.